This TCR beta chain was captured by sequencing in a study of ipilimumab plus nivolumab after autologous stem cell transplantation. Study as a whole: The myeloma cohort included high-risk transplant-naive patients and patients relapsing within 3 years of a first autologous transplant.

CDR1 MNHNY and CDR2 SVGAGI come from the germline V gene (reference sequence). V dropped 4 bases and J dropped 10 bases, with 13 bases sitting between them. The CDR3 contains 12 residues. Sequencing used immunoSEQ multiplex PCR; TCRdb keeps in-frame clones, though not all of them. This sample has around 45,000 clones, with roughly 88% found just once. Patients got ipilimumab 1 mg/kg beginning 14 to 28 days post-transplant. This chain connects TRBV6-6 to TRBJ1-1; D remains ambiguous. Here the sequenced sample was PBMCs, taken in a trial of ipilimumab plus nivolumab as post-transplant consolidation. The clonotype originates from a male donor with multiple myeloma. Here the CDR3 reads CASSSPERTAFF. CDR3 nucleotides: TGTGCCAGCAGTTCCCCAGAACGGACAGCTTTCTTT.